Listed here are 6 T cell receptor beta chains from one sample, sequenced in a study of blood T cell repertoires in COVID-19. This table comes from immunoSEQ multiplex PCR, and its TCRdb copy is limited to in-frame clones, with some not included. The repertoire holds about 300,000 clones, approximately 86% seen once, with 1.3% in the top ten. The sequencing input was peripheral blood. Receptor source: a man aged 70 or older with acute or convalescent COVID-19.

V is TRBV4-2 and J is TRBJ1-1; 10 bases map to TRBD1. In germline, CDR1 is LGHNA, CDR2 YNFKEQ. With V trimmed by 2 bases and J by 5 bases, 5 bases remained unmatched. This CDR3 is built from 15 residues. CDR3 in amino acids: CASSQRQGAVTEAFF. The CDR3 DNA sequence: TGTGCCAGCAGCCAACGACAGGGGGCTGTTACTGAAGCTTTCTTT.

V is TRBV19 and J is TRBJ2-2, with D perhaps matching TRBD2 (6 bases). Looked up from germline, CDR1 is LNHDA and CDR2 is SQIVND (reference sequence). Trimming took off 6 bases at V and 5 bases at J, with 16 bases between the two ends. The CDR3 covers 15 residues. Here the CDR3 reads CASSPGGSPTGELFF. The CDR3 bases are TGTGCCAGTAGCCCCGGGGGTAGCCCGACCGGGGAGCTGTTTTTT.

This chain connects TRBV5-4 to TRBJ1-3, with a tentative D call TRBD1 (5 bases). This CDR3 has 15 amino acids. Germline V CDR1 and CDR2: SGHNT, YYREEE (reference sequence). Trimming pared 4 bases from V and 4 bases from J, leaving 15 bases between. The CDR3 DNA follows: TGTGCCAGCAGCGGCCGGGGGGGAGAGGGAAACACCATATATTTT. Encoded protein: CASSGRGGEGNTIYF.

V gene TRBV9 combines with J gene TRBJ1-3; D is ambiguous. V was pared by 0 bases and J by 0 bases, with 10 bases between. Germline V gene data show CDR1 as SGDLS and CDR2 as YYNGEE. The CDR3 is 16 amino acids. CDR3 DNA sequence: TGTGCCAGCAGCGTAGCAGAACCTAGCTCTGGAAACACCATATATTTT. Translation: CASSVAEPSSGNTIYF.

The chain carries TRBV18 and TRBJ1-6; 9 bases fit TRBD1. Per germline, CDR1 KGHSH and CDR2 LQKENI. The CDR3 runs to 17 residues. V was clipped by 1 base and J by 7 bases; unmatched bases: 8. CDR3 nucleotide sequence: TGTGCCAGCTCACCACAACCAACCGGGACAGGGAATTCACCCCTCCACTTT. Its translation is CASSPQPTGTGNSPLHF.

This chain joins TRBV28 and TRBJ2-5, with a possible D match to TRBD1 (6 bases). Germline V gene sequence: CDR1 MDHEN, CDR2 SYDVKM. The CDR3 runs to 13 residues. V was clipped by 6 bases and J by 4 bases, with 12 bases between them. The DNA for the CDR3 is TGTGCCAGCAGGACAGGACTGTTAGAGACCCAGTACTTC. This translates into CASRTGLLETQYF.